These T cell receptor beta chains were read from a single sample in a study of T-cell memory formation after mild COVID-19. TCRdb re-called the 5' RACE reads through MiXCR, storing one row per CDR3 protein. Counted here are fewer than 650,000 distinct CDR3 sequences, roughly 17% occurring once; the ten biggest clones make up about 8.6%. Specimen: PBMCs or a T cell subset sorted from them (not recorded which). Receptors were obtained from an adult woman who had mild COVID-19 (a few samples of this study predate the infection). Cell type and time point are not known. Both conserved end residues are trimmed from each CDR3.

V gene	J gene	CDR3 protein
TRBV4-1	TRBJ2-7	ASSQDKVTGVYEQY
TRBV10-3	TRBJ2-3	AIRRDSLLRDTQY
TRBV12-3/TRBV12-4	TRBJ2-7	ASGRDIGEQY
TRBV4-1	TRBJ1-2	ASSGQIDYGYT
TRBV3-1	TRBJ2-1	ASSQERGALNNEQF
TRBV21-1	TRBJ2-5	ASSKDRVPNCHAKY
TRBV20-1	TRBJ2-7	SAPGWYEQY
TRBV12-3/TRBV12-4	TRBJ2-1	ASSLDLGRLGNEQF
TRBV6-2/TRBV6-3	TRBJ2-1	ASSYKGPDEQF
TRBV7-2	TRBJ1-1	ASSLGYLITEAF
TRBV7-9	TRBJ1-5	ASSLGQSQPQH
TRBV20-1	TRBJ1-5	SAASDRAQPQH
TRBV13	TRBJ2-7	ASSGRRGSYEKY
TRBV6-2/TRBV6-3	TRBJ2-7	ATLKTSGTHEQY
TRBV20-1	TRBJ2-1	SARGLRLDTVDEQF
TRBV5-1	TRBJ1-2	ASRPFPGQGYYGYT
TRBV20-1	TRBJ2-5	SARDWVNQETQY
TRBV9	TRBJ1-3	ASSVDGREWNTIY
TRBV7-9	TRBJ1-2	ASSLSGGSYGYT
TRBV9	TRBJ1-6	ASSPRTSLNSPLH